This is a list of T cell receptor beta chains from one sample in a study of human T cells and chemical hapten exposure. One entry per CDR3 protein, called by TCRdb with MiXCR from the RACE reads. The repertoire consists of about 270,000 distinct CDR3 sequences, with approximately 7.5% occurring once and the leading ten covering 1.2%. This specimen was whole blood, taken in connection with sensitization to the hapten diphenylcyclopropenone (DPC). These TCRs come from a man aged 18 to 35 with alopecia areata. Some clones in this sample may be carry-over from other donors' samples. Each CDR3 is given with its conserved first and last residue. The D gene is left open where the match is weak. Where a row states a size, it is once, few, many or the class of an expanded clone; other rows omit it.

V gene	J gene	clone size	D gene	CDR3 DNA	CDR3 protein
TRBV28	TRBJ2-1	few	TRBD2	TGTGCCAGCGATGAGCGGGGGGCCCCACGCAATGAGCAGTTCTTC	CASDERGAPRNEQFF
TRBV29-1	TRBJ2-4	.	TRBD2	TGCAGCGCTGGAGGGAGGGAGGCCCGGGACATTCAGTACTTC	CSAGGREARDIQYF
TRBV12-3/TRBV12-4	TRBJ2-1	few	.	TGTGCCAGCAGTTACCAAAGACCGAACAATGAGCAGTTCTTC	CASSYQRPNNEQFF
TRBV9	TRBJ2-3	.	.	TGTGCCAGCAGCACTCGTCCTGGGTCCGAAGAGCGGGGCACAGATACGCAGTATTTT	CASSTRPGSEERGTDTQYF
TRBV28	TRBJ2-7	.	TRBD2	TGTGCCAGCAGTTTATGGGGACTAGCGGCGACATTACCCTCCTACGAGCAGTACTTC	CASSLWGLAATLPSYEQYF
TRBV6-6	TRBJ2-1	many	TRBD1	TGTGCCAGCAGTGGGACAGGGATCTGGAGGGAGCAGTTCTTC	CASSGTGIWREQFF
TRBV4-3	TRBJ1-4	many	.	TGCGCCAGCAGCCAAGGTGCAGGGGAATCAAAACTGTTTTTT	CASSQGAGESKLFF
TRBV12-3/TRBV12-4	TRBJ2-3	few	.	TGTGCCAGCAGCTCCGGGACGAGACACACAGATACGCAGTATTTT	CASSSGTRHTDTQYF
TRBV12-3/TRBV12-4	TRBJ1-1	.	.	TGTGCCAGCAGTACCTGGGAGAACACTGAAGCTTTCTTT	CASSTWENTEAFF
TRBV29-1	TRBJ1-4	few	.	TGCAGCGTTTGGCAGGGAGCTAATGAAAAACTGTTTTTT	CSVWQGANEKLFF
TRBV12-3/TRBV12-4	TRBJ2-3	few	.	TGTGCCAGCATGGGACGGGGGATAAGCACAGATACGCAGTATTTT	CASMGRGISTDTQYF
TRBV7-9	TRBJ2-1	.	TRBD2	TGTGCCAGCAGCTGGGGACTAGCGGGGAACAATGAGCAGTTCTTC	CASSWGLAGNNEQFF
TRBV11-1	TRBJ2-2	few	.	TGTGCCAGCAGCTTCGAAAAATCGGGACGAGTCACCGGGGAGCTGTTTTTT	CASSFEKSGRVTGELFF
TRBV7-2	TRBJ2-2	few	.	TGTGCCAGCAGCTTACTAGGGTATAGCGGGGAGCTGTTTTTT	CASSLLGYSGELFF